The rows below give T cell receptor beta chains drawn from one sample of a study of blood T cell repertoires in COVID-19. Sequencing was performed with immunoSEQ multiplex PCR; in TCRdb, only in-frame clones are kept and a portion is missing. The repertoire includes about 250,000 clones, over 70% of them detected once, and 2.5% to 3.5% sits in the top ten. The material sequenced was PBMCs or T cells enriched from blood (not recorded which). Receptors originate from a woman aged 40 to 50 who had been exposed to COVID-19. Each CDR3 is given with its conserved first and last residue.

V	J	CDR3
TRBV2	TRBJ2-7	CASRQGQGGWYEQYF
TRBV28	TRBJ1-2	CASSFPAGYTF
TRBV9	TRBJ2-3	CASSVDGAGAGTDTQYF
TRBV11-3	TRBJ1-1	CASSLRQGRWTEAFF
TRBV4-2	TRBJ1-1	CASSQEGGGTEAFF
TRBV6-6	TRBJ2-1	CASSPRSSGLRFFYNEQFF
TRBV9	TRBJ2-3	CASSGGQFSTDTQYF
TRBV7-6	TRBJ2-1	CASSPPPDGYNEQFF
TRBV18	TRBJ2-1	CASSFFKGDEEQFF
TRBV19	TRBJ2-2	CASRLGGGNTGELFF
TRBV19	TRBJ2-5	CASSFYQGGETQYF
TRBV24-1	TRBJ1-2	CATSDSTGYGYTF
TRBV5-4	TRBJ1-2	CASSLGRGMDYGYTF
TRBV5-4	TRBJ1-6	CASSLDRVRSPLHF
TRBV3-1/TRBV3-2	TRBJ2-3	CASSRGLRTDTQYF
TRBV7-3	TRBJ1-6	CASSLNPPRQGGNSPLHF
TRBV4-2	TRBJ2-2	CASIQRGGTGELFF
TRBV14	TRBJ2-4	CASSQDLGGNIQYF
TRBV3-1/TRBV3-2	TRBJ1-3	CASSRRDRAAGNTIYF
TRBV27	TRBJ2-3	CASRPQREGWSDTQYF
TRBV5-4	TRBJ2-3	CASSLSSGGTDTQYF
TRBV5-6	TRBJ1-2	CASSLSRVSLNYGYTF
TRBV6-2/TRBV6-3	TRBJ2-3	CASSSHQGTDTQYF
TRBV24-1	TRBJ2-2	CATSAWNTGELFF
TRBV2	TRBJ2-2	CASRKTGANTGELFF
TRBV7-8	TRBJ1-1	CASSQYRGFLNTEAFF
TRBV4-1	TRBJ2-1	CASSQGPSDRALQRDEQFF
TRBV7-3	TRBJ2-1	CASSLTSGTYEQFF
TRBV5-1	TRBJ2-1	CASSLSIRGAVNEQFF
TRBV4-3	TRBJ2-1	CASSQSESLRGAEQFF
TRBV10-3	TRBJ2-7	CAISEGVGYEQYF
TRBV4-2	TRBJ2-1	CASSQVGYNEQFF
TRBV12-5	TRBJ1-2	CASGPDPGGRLYGYTF
TRBV19	TRBJ1-5	CASSIDWAGASNQPQHF
TRBV20-1	TRBJ2-3	CSASNTFSTDTQYF
TRBV19	TRBJ1-4	CASSHQAGGFNEKLFF
TRBV29-1	TRBJ1-6	CSVDGQGVNSPLHF
TRBV19	TRBJ1-1	CASSIKGVANTEAFF
TRBV28	TRBJ1-2	CASSPPYRGARGYTF
TRBV30	TRBJ2-4	CAWSVGGTSDF
TRBV3-1/TRBV3-2	TRBJ1-2	CASSPLGRPGAVYGYTF
TRBV6-2/TRBV6-3	TRBJ1-1	CASSYARQNTEAFF
TRBV7-8	TRBJ2-1	CASSPPRGNSGRARNEQFF
TRBV3-1/TRBV3-2	TRBJ1-2	CASSSGTHYGYTF
TRBV6-2/TRBV6-3	TRBJ1-5	CASSYPDSYSNQPQHF
TRBV5-6	TRBJ1-6	CASSLGAGVYSPLHF
TRBV5-5	TRBJ2-5	CASSLGDRVRETQYF
TRBV4-2	TRBJ2-1	CASSQAGGSTSYNEQFF
TRBV11-2	TRBJ1-4	CASSFDRTREKLFF
TRBV4-2	TRBJ1-1	CASSGSGGPEAFF
TRBV25-1	TRBJ1-2	CASSGLTGRDYGYTF
TRBV6-6	TRBJ1-2	CASSGTGSGYTF